These 12 T cell receptor beta chains came from one sample sequenced in a study of blood T cells in healthy people across ages. Primed by a sample-barcoded 5' primer and a J-beta primer mix, a second PCR proceeded for 7 to 11 cycles. TCRdb redid the calling of the 5' RACE reads with MiXCR, one entry per CDR3 protein. The repertoire includes 700,000 to 900,000 distinct CDR3 sequences, roughly 53% of them detected once, and approximately 40% sits in the top ten. The source material was blood. These receptors were taken from an older man in good health.

V usage is TRBV20-1 and J usage is TRBJ1-2, with a possible D match to TRBD1 (5 bases). Germline V CDR1 and CDR2: DFQATT, SNEGSKA (reference sequence). The CDR3 has 15 residues. The V and J ends lost 1 base and 1 base respectively, with 13 bases between them. As DNA, the CDR3 is TGCAGTGCTAGAGGCCCGGGGCCAGATAACTATGGCTACACCTTC. Its translation: CSARGPGPDNYGYTF.

The V gene is TRBV28, the J gene TRBJ2-4; TRBD1 aligns across 9 bases. The CDR3 runs to 16 residues. CDR1 is MDHEN, CDR2 SYDVKM, per germline. J was trimmed by 3 bases and V by 2 bases; bases with no gene match: 5. CDR3 bases: TGTGCCAGCAGTTTACCCACAGGGGGCAACAAAAACATTCAGTACTTC. Its translation is CASSLPTGGNKNIQYF.

This chain joins TRBV9 and TRBJ2-7, with 7 bases that match TRBD2. CDR3 length equals 13 residues. CDR1 is SGDLS and CDR2 is YYNGEE in the germline V gene. Losses at the gene ends were 8 bases for V and 0 bases for J; bases not matched to a gene: 5. The CDR3 region is CARRGDYSYEQYF. The CDR3 nucleotides read TGTGCCAGACGAGGGGACTACTCCTACGAGCAGTACTTC.

This clonotype has more than one count but fewer than ten. The chain couples TRBV7-2 to TRBJ1-2; D remains ambiguous. V was shortened by 2 bases and J by 6 bases, with 7 bases between the two germline ends. Germline lookup yields CDR1 SGHTA and CDR2 FQGNSA. CDR3 size: 12 residues. In nucleotides, the CDR3 is TGTGCCAGCAGCTTAATCGTGCATGGCTACACCTTC. The encoded protein is CASSLIVHGYTF.

Only a few counts were recorded for this clonotype. The J gene is TRBJ1-2, the V gene TRBV18, with D possibly TRBD1 on 6 matching bases. Looked up from germline, CDR1 is KGHSH and CDR2 is LQKENI. V was shortened by 2 bases and J by 7 bases, with 17 bases between the two germline ends. CDR3 length equals 15 residues. CDR3 bases: TGTGCCAGCTCACCAATACAGGGCGATTCGCGTGGCTACACCTTC. Its protein product is CASSPIQGDSRGYTF.

In this sample, this clonotype turned up many times. The V gene is TRBV10-3, the J gene TRBJ2-7, with 8 bases that match TRBD1. The J segment lost 4 bases and the V segment lost 10 bases, leaving 6 bases of the junction unmatched. This CDR3 is built from 12 residues. Germline CDR1 and CDR2: ENHRY and SYGVKD. This CDR3 is CATEQGGYEQYF. The CDR3 nucleotides read TGTGCCACTGAACAGGGGGGTTACGAGCAGTACTTC.

The chain carries TRBV28 and TRBJ2-7; D uncertain. CDR1 is MDHEN and CDR2 is SYDVKM in the germline V gene. There are 15 residues in the CDR3. V was cut by 3 bases and J by 0 bases, with 12 bases left in between. CDR3 DNA sequence: TGTGCCAGCAGTTTGACTGGGTTCAGCTCCTACGAGCAGTACTTC. Encoded protein: CASSLTGFSSYEQYF. The full variable domain, in which reference TRBV28 and TRBJ2-7 provide the parts outside the CDR3, is DVKVTQSSRYLVKRTGEKVFLECVQDMDHENMFWYRQDPGLGLRLIYFSYDVKMKEKGDIPEGYSVSREKKERFSLILESASTNQTSMYLCASSLTGFSSYEQYFGPGTRLTVT.

The sample holds a few counts of this clonotype. The rearrangement links TRBV11-2 to TRBJ2-5, with a possible D match to TRBD2 (5 bases). Germline CDR1 is SGHAT and CDR2 is FQNNGV. This CDR3 contains 13 residues. Trimming pared 2 bases from V and 7 bases from J, leaving 11 bases between. The CDR3 coding sequence is TGTGCCAGCAGCTTAAATTTAGAGGGGACCCAGTACTTC. The encoded protein is CASSLNLEGTQYF.

The chain employs TRBV11-2 and TRBJ2-7; possibly TRBD1 for D (6 bases). The CDR3 length is 15 residues. Germline values: CDR1 SGHAT, CDR2 FQNNGV. Trimming stripped 5 bases from V and 0 bases from J, with 14 bases between. The CDR3 nucleotides read TGTGCCAGCAGCCTGCACCGGGACAACTCCTACGAGCAGTACTTC. This translates into CASSLHRDNSYEQYF.

The chain employs TRBV20-1 and TRBJ2-1, with TRBD1 matching over 10 bases. Trimming removed 3 bases from V and 3 bases from J; junction bases left unmatched: 8. Germline CDR1 is DFQATT and CDR2 is SNEGSKA (reference sequence). The CDR3 loop spans 16 amino acids. Here the CDR3 reads CSASSTTGGVYNEQFF. CDR3 nucleotide sequence: TGCAGTGCTAGTAGCACGACAGGGGGCGTCTACAATGAGCAGTTCTTC.

This chain connects TRBV25-1 to TRBJ2-1; TRBD2 might be the D (5 bases). CDR1 and CDR2 from the germline V gene are MGHDK and SYGVNS. CDR3 length equals 15 residues. The V gene lost 1 base and the J gene lost 7 bases, with 14 bases spanning the gap. Here the CDR3 DNA reads TGTGCCAGCAGTGAATGGGCGGGCCCCAGGAATGAGCAGTTCTTC. Amino acid sequence: CASSEWAGPRNEQFF.

The V gene is TRBV7-2, the J gene TRBJ2-1; 10 bases map to TRBD1. With 3 bases clipped from V and 7 bases from J, the junction kept 6 bases outside the gene matches. CDR3 length: 15 amino acids. CDR1 is SGHTA, CDR2 FQGNSA, per germline. The CDR3 DNA sequence: TGTGCCAGCAGCTTCGGACAGGGGGATTTGAATGAGCAGTTCTTC. Translation gives CASSFGQGDLNEQFF.